Each of the 24 T cell receptor beta chains below was sequenced from the same sample in a study of blood T cell repertoires in COVID-19. This table comes from immunoSEQ multiplex PCR, and its TCRdb copy is limited to in-frame clones, with some not included. This table holds some 130,000 clones, approximately 86% found once. Sequenced sample: peripheral blood. These receptors all come from a woman aged 70 to 79 with COVID-19, enrolled during active disease.

The chain is built from TRBV2 and TRBJ2-3, with 10 bases that match TRBD2. The CDR3 sequence is 17 residues long. Germline-derived CDR1 and CDR2 are SNHLY and FYNNEI. The J segment lost 1 base and the V segment lost 3 bases, leaving 7 bases of the junction unmatched. In DNA, the CDR3 is TGTGCCAGCAGTGACCTCCGTGGACTAGCGGGCACAGATACGCAGTATTTT. It codes for CASSDLRGLAGTDTQYF.

This chain links TRBV4-1 with TRBJ1-1; a weak D match, TRBD1 (6 bases). The CDR3 covers 14 residues. The V and J ends lost 3 bases and 6 bases respectively, with 14 bases between them. Germline assignment: CDR1 MGHRA and CDR2 YSYEKL. CDR3 loop: CASSHATGPPEAFF. CDR3 DNA sequence: TGCGCCAGCAGCCACGCTACAGGGCCCCCTGAAGCTTTCTTT.

This clone was seen a few times. Other nucleotide sequences in the sample specify the same CDR3. The gene calls are TRBV6-1 and TRBJ1-1; D unresolved. This CDR3 is built from 14 residues. V dropped 2 bases and J dropped 1 base, with 8 bases sitting between them. The V gene's germline CDR1 is MNHNS and CDR2 SASEGT. The CDR3 sequence: CASSESPRNTEAFF. CDR3 in DNA: TGTGCCAGCAGTGAATCCCCCAGGAACACTGAAGCTTTCTTT.

The J gene is TRBJ1-1, the V gene TRBV5-4; D perhaps matches TRBD1 (5 bases). The CDR3 consists of 14 residues. Trimming left V 4 bases short and J 1 base short, with 11 bases between. The germline V gene has CDR1 SGHNT and CDR2 YYREEE (reference sequence). CDR3 sequence: CASSLDTGNTEAFF. The CDR3 coding sequence is TGTGCCAGCAGCCTGGATACAGGGAACACTGAAGCTTTCTTT. Full variable domain (outside the CDR3, taken from reference TRBV5-4 and TRBJ1-1): ETGVTQSPTHLIKTRGQQVTLRCSSQSGHNTVSWYQQALGQGPQFIFQYYREEENGRGNFPPRFSGLQFPNYSSELNVNALELDDSALYLCASSLDTGNTEAFFGQGTRLTVV.

The chain couples TRBV27 to TRBJ2-1; 8 bases fit TRBD2. J lost 2 bases, V lost 2 bases, and 8 bases had no gene match. The CDR3 length is 17 residues. Germline V gene lookup returns CDR1 MNHEY and CDR2 SMNVEV (reference sequence). In nucleotides, the CDR3 is TGTGCCAGCAGTTTACATCCGGGACTAGTTCCCTACAATGAGCAGTTCTTC. Amino acid sequence: CASSLHPGLVPYNEQFF.

V gene TRBV2 combines with J gene TRBJ2-2, with 11 bases fitting TRBD1. Trimming took 1 base from V and 4 from J; bases not matched to a gene: 8. The CDR3 contains 18 residues. CDR1 is SNHLY and CDR2 is FYNNEI in the germline V gene. CDR3 amino acids: CASSEGQDRGLVTGELFF. CDR3 nucleotide sequence: TGTGCCAGCAGTGAAGGCCAGGACAGGGGGCTTGTCACCGGGGAGCTGTTTTTT.

This chain connects TRBV5-4 to TRBJ2-5; possibly TRBD2 for D (5 bases). Germline V CDR1 and CDR2: SGHNT, YYREEE (reference sequence). V lost 7 bases, J lost 4 bases, and 17 bases lay in between. This CDR3 contains 14 residues. CDR3 DNA: TGTGCCAGCCGGCGGGCCTTTTCCATAGAGACCCAGTACTTC. Amino acid sequence: CASRRAFSIETQYF.

This clone was counted a few times. This chain links TRBV7-6 with TRBJ1-1; 8 bases match TRBD1. CDR3 length: 15 residues. Germline V gene data show CDR1 as SGHVS and CDR2 as FNYEAQ. J gave up 5 bases and V 2 bases, and 7 bases lay outside the gene matches. CDR3 region: CASSLTQGASTEAFF. The CDR3 DNA reads TGTGCCAGCAGCTTAACGCAGGGGGCGAGTACTGAAGCTTTCTTT.

The V and J genes are TRBV5-4 and TRBJ2-1; TRBD1 might be the D (6 bases). Deletions cut 5 bases from V and 3 bases from J, with 18 bases between. Germline CDR1 reads SGHNT; CDR2 reads YYREEE (reference sequence). The CDR3 is 16 residues long. CDR3 region: CASRGRDTQNYNEQFF. In DNA form, the CDR3 reads TGTGCCAGCAGAGGACGGGACACACAGAACTACAATGAGCAGTTCTTC.

This chain connects TRBV5-4 to TRBJ2-3, with 7 bases aligning to TRBD2. CDR1 is SGHNT and CDR2 is YYREEE in the germline V gene (reference sequence). The CDR3 totals 14 residues. Trimming at V came to 4 bases and at J to 3 bases, leaving 5 bases not matched to a gene. The DNA for the CDR3 is TGTGCCAGCAGCCGGGACTATTCTACAGATACGCAGTATTTT. Its translation is CASSRDYSTDTQYF.

The chain links TRBV5-6 to TRBJ2-1, with D possibly TRBD1 on 5 matching bases. V was trimmed by 1 base and J by 4 bases, leaving 12 bases between them. Germline V gives CDR1 SGHDT, CDR2 YYEEEE. The CDR3 is made up of 15 amino acids. CDR3 sequence: CASSLSGIWYNEQFF. The CDR3 nucleotides read TGTGCCAGCAGCTTGTCAGGGATTTGGTACAATGAGCAGTTCTTC.

For this clone: The junction does not match germline at one end; this may be a read error. V is TRBV2 and J is TRBJ1-5, with no clear D. CDR1 and CDR2 from the germline V gene are SNHLY and FYNNEI. CDR3 length equals 16 residues. CDR3 sequence (DNA): TGTGCCAGCAGACATCGTACGGGAGCTAGCGATCAGCCCCAGCATTTT. This codes for CASRHRTGASDQPQHF.

The chain carries TRBV28 and TRBJ2-1; no firm D call. Trimming took 6 bases from V and 0 from J, leaving 12 bases between them. The germline V gene has CDR1 MDHEN and CDR2 SYDVKM. The CDR3 spans 15 residues. CDR3 in amino acids: CASRETLFSYNEQFF. In DNA, the CDR3 is TGTGCCAGCAGGGAGACTTTGTTCTCCTACAATGAGCAGTTCTTC. The complete variable domain, with remaining parts taken from reference TRBV28 and TRBJ2-1, reads DVKVTQSSRYLVKRTGEKVFLECVQDMDHENMFWYRQDPGLGLRLIYFSYDVKMKEKGDIPEGYSVSREKKERFSLILESASTNQTSMYLCASRETLFSYNEQFFGPGTRLTVL.

This chain joins TRBV11-1 and TRBJ2-3, with 9 bases identical to TRBD1. The CDR3 totals 16 residues. Per germline, CDR1 SGHAT and CDR2 FQDESV (reference sequence). V lost 5 bases and J lost 0; bases outside the gene matches: 6. CDR3 nucleotides: TGTGCCAGCAGCGTCAGGACAGGGGCCAGCACAGATACGCAGTATTTT. This gives the protein CASSVRTGASTDTQYF.

The chain carries TRBV3-1 (or the pseudogene TRBV3-2) and TRBJ1-2; 7 bases fit TRBD1. V was pared by 4 bases and J by 1 base, with 6 bases of the junction left unmatched. There are 15 residues in the CDR3. Germline CDR1 reads LGHDT; CDR2 reads YNNKEL (reference sequence). CDR3 coding DNA: TGTGCCAGCAGCCGAGCGGACAGGAATAACTATGGCTACACCTTC. It translates to CASSRADRNNYGYTF.

V is TRBV6-6 and J is TRBJ1-2; weak D call: TRBD1 (5 bases). The CDR3 is made up of 14 amino acids. Looked up from germline, CDR1 is MNHNY and CDR2 is SVGAGI (reference sequence). V lost 4 bases to trimming and J lost 3 bases, with 12 bases between them. The CDR3 region has the DNA TGTGCCAGCAGTTTCCTGGACACCGACTATGGCTACACCTTC. It codes for CASSFLDTDYGYTF.

As DNA, the CDR3 is TGTGCCAGCAGAGCACAGAGGAACACTGAAGCTTTCTTT. This gives the protein CASRAQRNTEAFF. The chain joins TRBV6-4 to TRBJ1-1; D uncertain. Germline V gene lookup returns CDR1 MRHNA and CDR2 SNTAGT. The CDR3 runs to 13 residues. V gave up 6 bases and J gave up 1 base, with 9 bases separating them.

The genes are TRBV27 and TRBJ1-2; D is possibly TRBD1 (5 bases). The CDR3 spans 14 residues. V was trimmed by 4 bases and J by 2 bases, leaving 11 bases between them. Germline CDR1 reads MNHEY; CDR2 reads SMNVEV (reference sequence). The CDR3 DNA reads as TGTGCCAGCAGTTCGGGGGGTTGGAACTATGGCTACACCTTC. It specifies CASSSGGWNYGYTF.

This chain uses TRBV19 with TRBJ1-5, with TRBD1 as a possible D gene (5 bases). The CDR3 is 15 residues long. The germline gives CDR1 LNHDA, CDR2 SQIVND (reference sequence). Between the trimmed V and J ends, which lost 6 bases and 2 bases, there was a span of 14 bases. The chain's CDR3 is CASRGGWGGNQPQHF. In DNA form, the CDR3 reads TGTGCCAGTAGAGGAGGCTGGGGGGGCAATCAGCCCCAGCATTTT. The whole variable domain, remainder taken from reference TRBV19 and TRBJ1-5, is DGGITQSPKYLFRKEGQNVTLSCEQNLNHDAMYWYRQDPGQGLRLIYYSQIVNDFQKGDIAEGYSVSREKKESFPLTVTSAQKNPTAFYLCASRGGWGGNQPQHFGDGTRLSIL.

This chain uses TRBV19 with TRBJ2-7; TRBD1 is a possible D gene (5 bases). The CDR3 loop spans 15 amino acids. V shed 2 bases and J shed 3 bases, with 14 bases lying between them. The V gene's germline CDR1 is LNHDA and CDR2 SQIVND (reference sequence). The CDR3 sequence: CASSIRYLRGYEQYF. The CDR3, as DNA: TGTGCCAGTAGTATAAGGTACCTAAGGGGCTACGAGCAGTACTTC. Complete variable domain (other parts from reference TRBV19 and TRBJ2-7): DGGITQSPKYLFRKEGQNVTLSCEQNLNHDAMYWYRQDPGQGLRLIYYSQIVNDFQKGDIAEGYSVSREKKESFPLTVTSAQKNPTAFYLCASSIRYLRGYEQYFGPGTRLTVT.

The chain carries TRBV7-2 and TRBJ2-2; weak D call: TRBD1 (6 bases). Germline CDR1 reads SGHTA; CDR2 reads FQGNSA. V gave up 3 bases and J gave up 8 bases, with 10 bases separating them. CDR3 length: 13 amino acids. The CDR3 is CASSLYREGELFF. As DNA, the CDR3 is TGTGCCAGCAGCTTGTACAGGGAGGGGGAGCTGTTTTTT.

The gene calls are TRBV9 and TRBJ1-5; D remains ambiguous. The V gene's germline CDR1 is SGDLS and CDR2 YYNGEE. Between the trimmed V and J ends, which lost 1 base and 2 bases, there was a span of 7 bases. This CDR3 has 14 residues. In DNA form, the CDR3 reads TGTGCCAGCAGCGTATGGGGAGGCAATCAGCCCCAGCATTTT. Residues: CASSVWGGNQPQHF. Based on the CDR3 plus reference TRBV9 and TRBJ1-5, the full variable domain is DSGVTQTPKHLITATGQRVTLRCSPRSGDLSVYWYQQSLDQGLQFLIQYYNGEERAKGNILERFSAQQFPDLHSELNLSSLELGDSALYFCASSVWGGNQPQHFGDGTRLSIL.

The V gene is TRBV4-2, the J gene TRBJ2-4; D is unclear. Germline loops: CDR1 LGHNA, CDR2 YNFKEQ. V lost 4 bases to trimming and J lost 0 bases, with 10 bases between them. There are 15 residues in the CDR3. CDR3 amino acids: CASSRDFIAKNIQYF. The CDR3 DNA reads as TGTGCCAGCAGCCGCGACTTTATAGCCAAAAACATTCAGTACTTC.

The V and J genes are TRBV15 and TRBJ1-1; 10 positions agree with TRBD1. Trimming cost V 3 bases and J 3 bases; bases outside gene matches: 7. This CDR3 is built from 16 residues. Germline lookup yields CDR1 LNHNV and CDR2 YYDKDF (reference sequence). For the CDR3, the DNA is TGTGCCACCAGCAGGGGGACAGGGGCGGGGTACACTGAAGCTTTCTTT. Translated, it gives CATSRGTGAGYTEAFF.